This TCR beta chain was retrieved from a study of blood T cell repertoires in COVID-19. This CDR3 region has 15 residues. V was clipped by 4 bases and J by 7 bases; unmatched bases: 10. The germline gives CDR1 SGHKS, CDR2 YYEKEE (reference sequence). Sequenced by immunoSEQ multiplex PCR; TCRdb stores in-frame clones only, minus some. The repertoire holds about 300,000 clones, with about 83% as singletons. This clonotype was sampled from a woman aged 50 to 65 with acute or convalescent COVID-19. The chain has TRBV5-5 and TRBJ2-1, with 8 positions matching TRBD2. The sequenced sample was peripheral blood. The DNA of the CDR3 is TGTGCCAGCAGCCCGCGGGGGGCGGGAAGGAATGAGCAGTTCTTC. This codes for CASSPRGAGRNEQFF. The full variable domain, its missing parts supplied by reference TRBV5-5 and TRBJ2-1, is DAGVTQSPTHLIKTRGQQVTLRCSPISGHKSVSWYQQVLGQGPQFIFQYYEKEERGRGNFPDRFSARQFPNYSSELNVNALLLGDSALYLCASSPRGAGRNEQFFGPGTRLTVL.